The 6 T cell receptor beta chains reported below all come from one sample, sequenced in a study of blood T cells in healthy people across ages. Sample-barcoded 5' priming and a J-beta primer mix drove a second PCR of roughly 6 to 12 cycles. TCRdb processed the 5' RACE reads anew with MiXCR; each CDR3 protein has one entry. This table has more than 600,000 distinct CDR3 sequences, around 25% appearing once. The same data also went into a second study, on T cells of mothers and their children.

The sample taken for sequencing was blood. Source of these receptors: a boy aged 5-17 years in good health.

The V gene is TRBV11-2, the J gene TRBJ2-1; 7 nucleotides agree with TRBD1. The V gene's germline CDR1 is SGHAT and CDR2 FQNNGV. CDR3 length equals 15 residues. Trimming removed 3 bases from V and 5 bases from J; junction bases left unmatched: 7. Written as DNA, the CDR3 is TGTGCCAGCAGCTTCTACAGGGGTTATAACAATGAGCAGTTCTTC. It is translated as CASSFYRGYNNEQFF.

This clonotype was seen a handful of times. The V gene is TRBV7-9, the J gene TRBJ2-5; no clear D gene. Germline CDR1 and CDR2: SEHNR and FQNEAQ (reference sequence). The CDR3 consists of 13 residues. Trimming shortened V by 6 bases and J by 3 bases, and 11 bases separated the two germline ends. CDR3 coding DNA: TGTGCCAGCAGTTCCGTTCTAGAAGAGACCCAGTACTTC. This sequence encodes CASSSVLEETQYF.

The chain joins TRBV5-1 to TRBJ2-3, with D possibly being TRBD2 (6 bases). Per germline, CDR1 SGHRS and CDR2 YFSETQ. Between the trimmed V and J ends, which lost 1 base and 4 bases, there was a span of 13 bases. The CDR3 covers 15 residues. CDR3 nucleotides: TGCGCCAGCAGCTTGTGGGGTCCGGGGGCAGATACGCAGTATTTT. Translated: CASSLWGPGADTQYF.

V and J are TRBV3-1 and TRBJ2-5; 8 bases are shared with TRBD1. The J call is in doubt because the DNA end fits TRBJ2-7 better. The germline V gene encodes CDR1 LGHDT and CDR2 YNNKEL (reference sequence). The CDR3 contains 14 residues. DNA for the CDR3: TGTGCCAGCACTCGACAGGGGACCTCCTACGAGCAGTACTTC. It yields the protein CASTRQGTSYEQYF.

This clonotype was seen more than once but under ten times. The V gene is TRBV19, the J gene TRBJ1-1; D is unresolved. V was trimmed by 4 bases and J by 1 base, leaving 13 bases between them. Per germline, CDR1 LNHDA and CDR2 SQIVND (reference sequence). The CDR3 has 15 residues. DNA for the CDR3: TGTGCCAGTAGTAGGGCGGGAGGGCCGAACACTGAAGCTTTCTTT. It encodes CASSRAGGPNTEAFF. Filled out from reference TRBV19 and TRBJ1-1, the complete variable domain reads DGGITQSPKYLFRKEGQNVTLSCEQNLNHDAMYWYRQDPGQGLRLIYYSQIVNDFQKGDIAEGYSVSREKKESFPLTVTSAQKNPTAFYLCASSRAGGPNTEAFFGQGTRLTVV.

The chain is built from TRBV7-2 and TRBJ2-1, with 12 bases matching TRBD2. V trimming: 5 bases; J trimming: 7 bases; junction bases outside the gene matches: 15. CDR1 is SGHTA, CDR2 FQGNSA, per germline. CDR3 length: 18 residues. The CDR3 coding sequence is TGTGCCAGCAGCCCGAGGGGGACTAGCGGGCCAAATAGAAATGAGCAGTTCTTC. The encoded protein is CASSPRGTSGPNRNEQFF.